This entry features one T cell receptor (beta chain) sequence. What it binds is not known. Amplified TCR beta CDR3 regions came from RNA transcripts. Using the HTBI primer set, a first-round RT-PCR was run on the TCR CDR3. TCRdb called the multiplex PCR reads again in MiXCR, with one record for every CDR3 protein. Of roughly 570,000 distinct CDR3 sequences listed, 46% are singletons. These data are taken from a study of T cells in Graves' hyperthyroidism and ophthalmopathy. General observations from the study: Prediction of ophthalmopathy progression came a median roughly 6.6 months pre-onset.

V was trimmed by 0 bases and J by 7 bases, leaving 10 bases between them. CDR1 and CDR2 from the germline V gene are SGHRS and YFSETQ. The CDR3 has 13 residues. The chain recombines TRBV5-1 with TRBJ1-2; D perhaps matches TRBD1 (5 bases). This sequence originates from an adult woman with Graves' disease, either hyperthyroidism or ophthalmopathy (not recorded which). Sequences were obtained from peripheral blood or thyroid tissue (not recorded which). The CDR3 region has the DNA TGCGCCAGCAGCTTGGTCTGGAGGGGTGGCTACACCTTC. This encodes CASSLVWRGGYTF.